Listed below are T cell receptor beta chains from one sample, sequenced in a study of cytomegalovirus exposure and HLA in healthy donors. Clones were sequenced by immunoSEQ multiplex PCR, and TCRdb holds only the in-frame ones, with some missing. The table lists approximately 130,000 clones, around 78% of them singletons, with 1.5% to 2% in the top ten. Sample: PBMCs. These receptor sequences come from a female donor in good health and CMV-seropositive. Both conserved end residues are part of each CDR3. Each record gives: V gene, J gene, clone size, D gene, CDR3 protein, CDR3 DNA. The D gene is left open where the match is weak. Clone size is stated in some rows and not others, as once, few, many or a class when expanded.

TRBV7-2	TRBJ2-5	-	-	CASSLEGRETQYF	TGTGCCAGCAGCTTGGAGGGACGAGAGACCCAGTACTTC
TRBV5-1	TRBJ1-1	-	-	CASSLDRSNTEAFF	TGCGCCAGCAGCTTGGACAGGTCGAACACTGAAGCTTTCTTT
TRBV7-9	TRBJ1-2	-	TRBD1	CASSFRDSTYGYTF	TGTGCCAGCAGCTTCCGGGACAGTACCTATGGCTACACCTTC
TRBV6-6	TRBJ2-7	few	TRBD2	CASSSGGSRYEQYF	TGTGCCAGCAGCTCGGGGGGGTCACGCTACGAGCAGTACTTC
TRBV18	TRBJ2-6	few	TRBD1	CASSRTGGASGANVLTF	TGTGCCAGCTCACGAACAGGGGGCGCCTCTGGGGCCAACGTCCTGACTTTC
TRBV5-1	TRBJ2-1	-	-	CASTRTEYNEQFF	TGCGCCAGCACCCGGACAGAATACAATGAGCAGTTCTTC
TRBV5-1	TRBJ1-1	-	TRBD1	CASSPRTGAGTEAFF	TGCGCCAGCAGCCCCCGGACAGGGGCGGGCACTGAAGCTTTCTTT
TRBV7-3	TRBJ1-5	-	TRBD1	CASSSSIPGQIKPQHF	TGTGCCAGCAGCTCGTCCATACCGGGACAGATAAAGCCCCAGCATTTT
TRBV5-1	TRBJ2-7	-	-	CASSLAVSSYEQYF	TGCGCCAGCAGCTTGGCCGTCTCCTCCTACGAGCAGTACTTC
TRBV7-9	TRBJ2-7	-	-	CASSLTVLLANEQYF	TGTGCCAGCAGCTTAACAGTTCTACTTGCTAACGAGCAGTACTTC
TRBV6-5	TRBJ1-2	-	-	CASSPQGLGGYTF	TGTGCCAGCAGTCCCCAGGGTCTCGGTGGCTACACCTTC
TRBV11-2	TRBJ2-4	-	-	CASSSRLAKNIQYF	TGTGCCAGCAGCAGTCGGTTAGCCAAAAACATTCAGTACTTC
TRBV28	TRBJ1-1	-	TRBD1	CASESRGDTEAFF	TGTGCCAGCGAATCCAGGGGGGATACTGAAGCTTTCTTT
TRBV7-9	TRBJ1-2	-	-	CASSLDSALGYTF	TGTGCCAGCAGCTTAGACAGTGCCCTAGGCTACACCTTC
TRBV4-1	TRBJ2-3	-	-	CASSQGATGRDTQYF	TGCGCCAGCAGCCAAGGCGCGACGGGGAGAGATACGCAGTATTTT
TRBV28	TRBJ1-4	-	-	CASSPAGKGKEKLFF	TGTGCCAGCAGTCCCGCAGGGAAGGGGAAGGAAAAACTGTTTTTT
TRBV28	TRBJ2-3	-	TRBD1	CASTHPSPGQGRDTQYF	TGTGCCAGCACCCACCCATCCCCCGGACAGGGGAGGGATACGCAGTATTTT
TRBV7-3	TRBJ2-2	-	-	CASSSDTGELFF	TGTGCCAGCAGCTCTGACACCGGGGAGCTGTTTTTT
TRBV7-2	TRBJ2-7	-	TRBD2	CASSPRGSGGGYEQYF	TGTGCCAGCAGCCCAAGGGGTTCGGGAGGGGGGTACGAGCAGTACTTC